A single sample is the source of the 14 T cell receptor beta chains below, sequenced in a study of blood T cell repertoires in COVID-19. Libraries were prepared by immunoSEQ multiplex PCR; TCRdb keeps only in-frame clonotypes and omits some of them. The top ten clones hold 2% to 2.5% of a sample with about 150,000 clones, roughly 91% of them seen once. Sequencing was performed on peripheral blood. These receptors came from a man aged 45-65 years who had recovered from COVID-19.

The rearrangement uses TRBV7-2 and TRBJ2-7; 8 bases agree with TRBD2. With V trimmed by 1 base and J by 1 base, 0 bases remained unmatched. The CDR3 is 14 amino acids. Germline CDR1 reads SGHTA; CDR2 reads FQGNSA. CDR3 DNA sequence: TGTGCCAGCAGCTTAGAGCGGGGGTCCTACGAGCAGTACTTC. It encodes CASSLERGSYEQYF.

This clone has just one count. The chain recombines TRBV9 with TRBJ2-1; TRBD1 agrees at 7 bases. Germline assignment: CDR1 SGDLS and CDR2 YYNGEE. The V segment lost 0 bases and the J segment 7 bases; nucleotides outside the gene matches: 10. The CDR3 is made up of 16 amino acids. CDR3 region: CASSVDPNRGENEQFF. CDR3 sequence (DNA): TGTGCCAGCAGCGTAGACCCCAACAGGGGTGAGAATGAGCAGTTCTTC.

The CDR3 nucleotides read TGTGCCAGTAGTAAGACGGGGACTTATAGCAATCAGCCCCAGCATTTT. It is translated as CASSKTGTYSNQPQHF. J is TRBJ1-5 and V is TRBV19, with D possibly TRBD1 on 5 matching bases. CDR3 length: 16 amino acids. Germline CDR1 is LNHDA and CDR2 is SQIVND (reference sequence). Trimming took off 4 bases at V and 0 bases at J, with 13 bases between the two ends. The whole variable domain, filled in from reference TRBV19 and TRBJ1-5, reads DGGITQSPKYLFRKEGQNVTLSCEQNLNHDAMYWYRQDPGQGLRLIYYSQIVNDFQKGDIAEGYSVSREKKESFPLTVTSAQKNPTAFYLCASSKTGTYSNQPQHFGDGTRLSIL.

DNA of the CDR3: TGTGCCAGCAGTTACTTTCCGACAGGACAAGAGACCCAGTACTTC. It specifies CASSYFPTGQETQYF. The gene calls are TRBV6-5 and TRBJ2-5, with TRBD1 as a possible D gene (6 bases). The CDR3 extends over 15 amino acids. Per germline, CDR1 MNHEY and CDR2 SVGAGI. The ends were cut back, 1 base at V and 2 bases at J, with 11 bases in the middle.

This clone was seen a single time. The gene calls are TRBV19 and TRBJ2-7, with D tentatively TRBD1 (6 bases). Trimming stripped 8 bases from V and 3 bases from J, with 8 bases between. This CDR3 has 11 amino acids. Germline CDR1 LNHDA, CDR2 SQIVND (reference sequence). The chain's CDR3 is CASEQGYEQYF. CDR3 nucleotide sequence: TGTGCCAGTGAACAGGGCTACGAGCAGTACTTC.

This clone turned up a few times. The chain combines TRBV5-1 with TRBJ2-7; TRBD1 matches 9 bases. There are 14 residues in the CDR3. V dropped 4 bases and J dropped 7; count of bases not matched to a gene: 9. Germline CDR1 is SGHRS and CDR2 is YFSETQ. CDR3 region: CASSTTGGAEEQYF. DNA of the CDR3: TGCGCCAGCAGCACTACAGGGGGCGCGGAGGAGCAGTACTTC.

The chain couples TRBV6-5 to TRBJ2-3, with 9 bases that match TRBD1. Germline V gene sequence: CDR1 MNHEY, CDR2 SVGAGI. Trimming cost V 7 bases and J 3 bases; bases outside gene matches: 8. CDR3 length: 15 residues. Here the CDR3 DNA reads TGTGCCAGCACCGAGAGGGACAGGGAAACAGATACGCAGTATTTT. This encodes CASTERDRETDTQYF.

V usage is TRBV7-8 and J usage is TRBJ2-1; the match to TRBD2 covers 11 bases. There are 16 residues in the CDR3. Per the germline V gene, CDR1 is SGHVS and CDR2 is FQNEAQ. The V and J ends lost 1 base and 3 bases, in that order; junction bases with no gene match: 2. The CDR3 DNA sequence: TGTGCCAGCAGCTTAGAACTAGCGGGAGACTACAATGAGCAGTTCTTC. Encoded protein: CASSLELAGDYNEQFF.

The chain uses TRBV7-2 and TRBJ1-6, with 7 bases that match TRBD1. Germline V CDR1 and CDR2: SGHTA, FQGNSA. The length of the CDR3 is 15 residues. After removal of 5 bases from V and 5 bases from J, the junction contained 6 bases not matched to a gene. CDR3 DNA: TGTGCCAGCAGCATGGCCGGGACAGATAATTCACCCCTCCACTTT. Its translation: CASSMAGTDNSPLHF.

The chain uses TRBV28 and TRBJ2-7; D gene uncertain. Trimming removed 6 bases at V and 2 bases at J, with 8 bases between. CDR1 is MDHEN and CDR2 is SYDVKM in the germline V gene. The CDR3 runs 12 residues. The CDR3 sequence: CASRRDTYEQYF. The CDR3 DNA is TGTGCCAGCAGGCGAGACACCTACGAGCAGTACTTC.

The CDR3 spells CASSLSQSLSPLHF. The DNA of the CDR3 is TGTGCCAGCAGTTTATCACAGTCACTTTCACCCCTCCACTTT. The chain links TRBV27 to TRBJ1-6; D is ambiguous. Trimming took 0 bases from V and 9 from J, leaving 9 bases between them. This CDR3 has 14 amino acids. The germline CDR1 and CDR2 sequences are MNHEY and SMNVEV (reference sequence).

J is TRBJ2-7 and V is TRBV5-1; D unclear. The CDR3 runs 14 residues. The germline V gene has CDR1 SGHRS and CDR2 YFSETQ. Deletions cut 0 bases from V and 1 base from J, with 8 bases between. As DNA, the CDR3 is TGCGCCAGCAGCTTGGGTGGTCAGTCCTACGAGCAGTACTTC. This translates into CASSLGGQSYEQYF. The entire variable domain, with the rest obtained from reference TRBV5-1 and TRBJ2-7, is as follows: KAGVTQTPRYLIKTRGQQVTLSCSPISGHRSVSWYQQTPGQGLQFLFEYFSETQRNKGNFPGRFSGRQFSNSRSEMNVSTLELGDSALYLCASSLGGQSYEQYFGPGTRLTVT.

V and J are TRBV6-2 or TRBV6-3 and TRBJ1-1, with 9 bases fitting TRBD1. V gave up 0 bases and J gave up 3 bases; unmatched junction bases: 8. This CDR3 is built from 17 residues. Germline values: CDR1 MNHEY, CDR2 SVGEGT. CDR3 nucleotide sequence: TGTGCCAGCAGTTACTCTGCCGGGACAGGGTACGACACTGAAGCTTTCTTT. It translates to CASSYSAGTGYDTEAFF.

As DNA, the CDR3 is TGTGCCAGCAGCTTGCGGGCGACGGGCACCGGGGAGCTGTTTTTT. Translated: CASSLRATGTGELFF. V and J are TRBV7-9 and TRBJ2-2, with D possibly TRBD2 on 5 matching bases. Germline assignment: CDR1 SEHNR and CDR2 FQNEAQ (reference sequence). The CDR3 is 15 residues long. The ends were cut back, 3 bases at V and 4 bases at J, with 12 bases in the middle.